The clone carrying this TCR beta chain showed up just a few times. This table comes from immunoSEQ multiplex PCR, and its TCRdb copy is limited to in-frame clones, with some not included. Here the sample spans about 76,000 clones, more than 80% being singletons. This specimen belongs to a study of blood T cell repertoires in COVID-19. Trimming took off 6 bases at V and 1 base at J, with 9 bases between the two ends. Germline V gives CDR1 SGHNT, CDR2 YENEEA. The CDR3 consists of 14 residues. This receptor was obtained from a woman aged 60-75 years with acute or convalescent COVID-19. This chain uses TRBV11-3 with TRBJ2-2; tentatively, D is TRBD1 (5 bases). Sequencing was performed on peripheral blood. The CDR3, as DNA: TGTGCCAGCAGGGGGCTATTGAACACCGGGGAGCTGTTTTTT. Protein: CASRGLLNTGELFF.